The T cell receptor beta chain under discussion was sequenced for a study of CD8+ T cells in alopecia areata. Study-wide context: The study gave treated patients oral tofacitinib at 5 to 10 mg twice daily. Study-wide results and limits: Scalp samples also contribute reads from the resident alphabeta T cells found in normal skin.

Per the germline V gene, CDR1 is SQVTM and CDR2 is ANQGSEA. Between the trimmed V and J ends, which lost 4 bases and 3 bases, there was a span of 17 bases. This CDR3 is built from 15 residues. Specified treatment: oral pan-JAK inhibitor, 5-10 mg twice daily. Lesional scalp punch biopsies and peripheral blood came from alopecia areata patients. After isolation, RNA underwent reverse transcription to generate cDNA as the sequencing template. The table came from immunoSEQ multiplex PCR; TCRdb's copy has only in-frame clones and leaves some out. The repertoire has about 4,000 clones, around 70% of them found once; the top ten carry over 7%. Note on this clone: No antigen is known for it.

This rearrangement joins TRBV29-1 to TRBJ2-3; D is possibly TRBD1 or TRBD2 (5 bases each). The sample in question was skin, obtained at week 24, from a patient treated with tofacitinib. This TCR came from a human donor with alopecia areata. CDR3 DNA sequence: TGCAGCGTTGTCGGGGCACTAAGTGGGACAGATACGCAGTATTTT. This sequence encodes CSVVGALSGTDTQYF.